A single T cell receptor (beta chain) is shown here with its context. No antigen is known for it. No base-level quality is on record; no much larger clone is a single base apart. Only healthy Caucasian donors were included. The twin cohort comprised three pairs of female monozygotic twins, all aged about 18 to 29 years. CD4+ and CD8+ T cell populations were isolated with positive isolation kits from Invitrogen. The data derive from a study of identical twins (dated by TCRdb to about 2016). About the full investigation: To test whether fetal clonotypes persist, this study deep-sequenced TCR alpha and beta repertoires from monozygotic twins, from unrelated adults of various ages, and from cord blood. To rule out contamination, the twin experiments were replicated at different times with different library preparation protocols. Findings and caveats that apply to the study as a whole: Because the same donors could not be followed over many years, conclusions were based on cross-sectional statistical analysis. Recombination models systematically underestimated out-of-frame TCR alpha sharing in monozygotic twins but agreed with sharing between unrelated individuals. Zero-insertion analyses could be partly confounded by invariant T cells such as MAIT and iNKT, though diverse VJ usage argued against such confounding for most clonotypes. Abundant cord blood beta clonotypes had fewer insertions, young adult naive repertoires showed a similar but weaker trend, and memory repertoires showed no such trend. Compared with coincidental sharing between unrelated individuals, out-of-frame TCR alpha sequences shared between twins showed an excess of sequences with low generation probability. In beta out-of-frame sequences, excess twin sharing was weaker, because having fewer shared sequences lowered the signal-to-noise ratio.

The CDR3 numbers 13 residues from cysteine through phenylalanine. The DNA shown is the 39-base CDR3, in frame from base 1. V and J lose 7 bases and 6 bases, and a span of 11 bases separates them. Reading the germline V gene (reference sequence) gives CDR1 SGHNT and CDR2 YYREEE. Library method: 5' RACE. The instrument was an Illumina HiSeq 2000. A universal primer binding site was introduced by template switching, and a unique molecular identifier was present in the final cDNA, enabling accurate counting of TCR cDNA molecules. Specific primers in the conserved constant-segment region were used to synthesize first-strand cDNA for TCR alpha and beta chains. To control for contamination, every cDNA library carried two barcodes: a SMART-Mk sample barcode plus Illumina barcodes. Two successive PCR steps introduced TruSeq adapter sequences along with Illumina sample barcodes. The Illumina HiSeq platform was used with custom primers to sequence TCR alpha and beta cDNA libraries. On the authors' methods: MiGEC processed the raw reads to extract unique molecular identifiers, while MiXCR was used to determine the CDR3 positions. Recombination models were inferred per individual with the repgenHMM and IGoR tools using an EM algorithm. The analysis of shared clonotypes was done with the tcR package in R, with sharing normalized by the product of cloneset sizes. To study raw recombination without the effects of thymic and clonal selection, out-of-frame nonproductive sequences were analyzed. Using fastp at Q25 and MiXCR, TCRdb reprocessed the public reads and kept productive beta chains. Each CDR3 protein gets just one entry, which takes the most common genes and DNA from the rows behind it. The V and J calls follow TCRdb's processing rather than the paper's. This sample is represented by 460,000 or so distinct CDR3 sequences; 12% to 15% of them were singletons. The ten largest make up around 0.48% of the sample.

This sample was also put to use in a study of yellow fever vaccine responses in identical twins. The second study's paper adds: The authors reported that the T cell response to vaccination in identical twins appeared partly convergent and partly personalized. The study precisely tracked vaccine-responding T cell clones in identical twins.

What was sequenced was CD4+ T cells sorted from blood. The sequence was collected from a woman between 18 and 29 years old in good health. The sequence joins TRBV5-4 to TRBJ1-6, with a weak D call of TRBD1 (5 bases match). The bases are TGTGCCAGCCGAACAGACAGTAATTCACCCCTCCACTTT. Translated, this is CASRTDSNSPLHF.